The 11 T cell receptor beta chains reported below all come from one sample, sequenced in a study of cytomegalovirus exposure and HLA in healthy donors. Use of 60 Vbeta and 13 Jbeta primers characterized the PCR. Assay used: immunoSEQ multiplex PCR; TCRdb lists only in-frame clones, some missing. This sample has 150,000 or so clones, with approximately 82% found just once. Sequencing used PBMCs. The source of these receptors is a man aged 25 to 45 in good health and CMV-seropositive.

The rearrangement uses TRBV19 and TRBJ2-6; possible D gene TRBD1, 6 bases. CDR1 and CDR2 (germline): LNHDA, SQIVND (reference sequence). V dropped 1 base and J dropped 2 bases, with 12 bases sitting between them. This CDR3 comprises 17 residues. CDR3: CASSIGQGRTGANVLTF. CDR3 nucleotide sequence: TGTGCCAGTAGTATAGGGCAGGGGCGCACTGGGGCCAACGTCCTGACTTTC.

This clone occurred once. The rearrangement joins TRBV4-2 to TRBJ2-3, with 7 bases identical to TRBD2. From germline, CDR1 is LGHNA and CDR2 YNFKEQ. The CDR3 consists of 15 residues. Germline trimming cut 0 bases from V and 3 bases from J; bases unmatched to any gene: 3. The CDR3 bases are TGTGCCAGCAGCCAAGAGGCAGCGGGGACAGATACGCAGTATTTT. The encoded protein is CASSQEAAGTDTQYF.

This chain joins TRBV2 and TRBJ2-3; 10 nucleotides agree with TRBD2. The CDR3 extends over 14 amino acids. The germline V gene has CDR1 SNHLY and CDR2 FYNNEI. J was trimmed by 1 base and V by 8 bases; bases with no gene match: 3. The CDR3: CASATSGGTDTQYF. In DNA form, the CDR3 reads TGTGCCAGCGCTACTAGCGGGGGCACAGATACGCAGTATTTT.

V usage is TRBV18 and J usage is TRBJ2-3; possible D gene TRBD1, 6 bases. CDR1 and CDR2 (germline): KGHSH, LQKENI. The CDR3 extends over 13 amino acids. Trimming shortened V by 3 bases and J by 4 bases, and 8 bases separated the two germline ends. The CDR3 loop is CASSPPGADTQYF. The CDR3 bases are TGTGCCAGCTCACCTCCAGGGGCAGATACGCAGTATTTT.

This clone has a handful of counts. The chain has TRBV28 and TRBJ1-5; D possibly corresponds to TRBD1 (6 bases). CDR1 and CDR2 (germline): MDHEN, SYDVKM. V lost 6 bases, J lost 4 bases, and 16 bases lay in between. The CDR3 length is 15 residues. The CDR3 here is CASRRGGGRNQPQHF. In DNA, the CDR3 is TGTGCCAGCAGGCGGGGCGGGGGGCGAAATCAGCCCCAGCATTTT. Full variable domain (remainder filled in from reference TRBV28 and TRBJ1-5): DVKVTQSSRYLVKRTGEKVFLECVQDMDHENMFWYRQDPGLGLRLIYFSYDVKMKEKGDIPEGYSVSREKKERFSLILESASTNQTSMYLCASRRGGGRNQPQHFGDGTRLSIL.

The CDR3 here is CASRDRVGLLNTEAFF. CDR3 DNA sequence: TGTGCCAGCAGAGACAGGGTTGGTCTTTTGAACACTGAAGCTTTCTTT. The chain recombines TRBV7-2 with TRBJ1-1, with TRBD1 matching 7 bases. CDR1 SGHTA and CDR2 FQGNSA come from the germline V gene. The length of the CDR3 is 16 residues. V was pared by 6 bases and J by 0 bases, with 10 bases of the junction left unmatched.

This chain links TRBV2 with TRBJ2-1; 9 bases are shared with TRBD2. J was trimmed by 10 bases and V by 4 bases; bases with no gene match: 8. Germline V gene sequence: CDR1 SNHLY, CDR2 FYNNEI. CDR3 length: 14 residues. CDR3 sequence: CASSGELAGKEQFF. The DNA for the CDR3 is TGTGCCAGCAGTGGGGAACTAGCGGGTAAGGAGCAGTTCTTC.

This clone was seen once. J is TRBJ1-2 and V is TRBV2; tentative D call: TRBD1 (5 bases). This CDR3 comprises 13 residues. V lost 6 bases to trimming and J lost 4 bases, with 12 bases between them. The germline V gene encodes CDR1 SNHLY and CDR2 FYNNEI. CDR3 coding DNA: TGTGCCAGCAGCGGACAAGCGATCTATGGCTACACCTTC. This codes for CASSGQAIYGYTF. Combining the CDR3 with reference TRBV2 and TRBJ1-2 gives the whole variable domain EPEVTQTPSHQVTQMGQEVILRCVPISNHLYFYWYRQILGQKVEFLVSFYNNEISEKSEIFDDQFSVERPDGSNFTLKIRSTKLEDSAMYFCASSGQAIYGYTFGSGTRLTVV.

This sequence joins TRBV10-2 and TRBJ1-1; D is ambiguous. The CDR3 spans 13 residues. In germline, CDR1 is WSHSY, CDR2 SAAADI. The germline V and J ends were trimmed by 11 bases and 6 bases, with 19 bases remaining between them. The CDR3 region has the DNA TGCGCCTCCCAGGAGGTATCAGGACCTGAAGCTTTCTTT. It translates to CASQEVSGPEAFF.

The chain joins TRBV5-5 to TRBJ2-1; possibly TRBD2 for D (6 bases). V was clipped by 4 bases and J by 1 base, with 15 bases between them. CDR1 is SGHKS, CDR2 YYEKEE, per germline (reference sequence). The CDR3 runs to 16 residues. The chain's CDR3 is CASSVSLADSYNEQFF. The DNA for the CDR3 is TGTGCCAGCAGCGTAAGTTTAGCGGATTCCTACAATGAGCAGTTCTTC.

This chain joins TRBV28 and TRBJ1-5, with 7 bases that match TRBD1. The trim removed 6 bases at V and 3 bases at J, leaving 8 bases unmatched. This CDR3 contains 15 residues. Germline values: CDR1 MDHEN, CDR2 SYDVKM. In nucleotides, the CDR3 is TGTGCCAGCAGAGGGGGCGGAGCGCCCAATCAGCCCCAGCATTTT. It is translated as CASRGGGAPNQPQHF.